Described below is a single TCR beta chain sequence and its context. The sequencing template was cDNA reverse transcribed from extracted RNA. Data came from immunoSEQ multiplex PCR; TCRdb stores just in-frame clones and leaves some out. The sample consists of some 110,000 clones, 55% to 80% of them appearing once. These data come from a study of CD8+ T cells in alopecia areata. V was shortened by 2 bases and J by 4 bases, with 2 bases between the two germline ends. CDR1 is MNHNY, CDR2 SVGAGI, per germline (reference sequence). CDR3 length: 11 residues. Sequenced: CD4+ T cells sorted from blood. J is TRBJ2-5 and V is TRBV6-6; no clear D. The TCR originated in a human donor in good health. CDR3 region: CASSYGETQYF. The CDR3 DNA is TGTGCCAGCAGTTACGGAGAGACCCAGTACTTC.